These T cell receptor beta chains were read from a single sample in a study of shared clonotypes between healthy human individuals. The data were produced by immunoSEQ multiplex PCR, yet TCRdb's version contains in-frame clones alone and is incomplete. The sample has about 2 million clones, roughly 94% seen once. What was sequenced was naive CD4+ T cells sorted from blood. Receptors originate from a man between 18 and 35 years old in good health. Each CDR3 is given with its conserved first and last residue. The D gene is left open where the match is weak. Clone size is shown for a subset of rows, as once, few, many or a class of expanded clone.

cdr3_nt: TGTGCCAGCAGGCGGGCAGCGAACACCGGGGAGCTGTTTTTT; cdr3_aa: CASRRAANTGELFF; v_call: TRBV27; clone_size: .; d_call: .; j_call: TRBJ2-2; cdr3_length: 14
cdr3_nt: TGCGCCAGCATTGAGGTTACCGGGGAGCTGTTTTTT; cdr3_aa: CASIEVTGELFF; v_call: TRBV5-1; clone_size: .; d_call: .; j_call: TRBJ2-2; cdr3_length: 12
cdr3_nt: TGTGCCATCGACAGGGAAGGGGTCTACACCTTC; cdr3_aa: CAIDREGVYTF; v_call: TRBV10-3; clone_size: .; d_call: TRBD1; j_call: TRBJ1-2; cdr3_length: 11
cdr3_nt: TGTGCCAGCAGCCGGGGGACTGAAGCTTTCTTT; cdr3_aa: CASSRGTEAFF; v_call: TRBV6-5; clone_size: .; d_call: .; j_call: TRBJ1-1; cdr3_length: 11
cdr3_nt: TGTGCCAGCAGCTTCGGACAGCCTGGAAACACCATATATTTT; cdr3_aa: CASSFGQPGNTIYF; v_call: TRBV6-1; clone_size: .; d_call: .; j_call: TRBJ1-3; cdr3_length: 14
cdr3_nt: TGTGCCAGTTCACCGTCCCAGAATCAGCCCCAGCATTTT; cdr3_aa: CASSPSQNQPQHF; v_call: TRBV18; clone_size: .; d_call: .; j_call: TRBJ1-5; cdr3_length: 13
cdr3_nt: TGTGCCAGTAGTAAGACTAGCGCACTCGGGGAGCTGTTTTTT; cdr3_aa: CASSKTSALGELFF; v_call: TRBV19; clone_size: .; d_call: TRBD2; j_call: TRBJ2-2; cdr3_length: 14
cdr3_nt: TGTGCCAGCCGAAACTACCGGGACAAATCCTACGAGCAGTACTTC; cdr3_aa: CASRNYRDKSYEQYF; v_call: TRBV6-5; clone_size: .; d_call: .; j_call: TRBJ2-7; cdr3_length: 15
cdr3_nt: TGCGCCAGCAGCCCGACTGTGACTAATGAAAAACTGTTTTTT; cdr3_aa: CASSPTVTNEKLFF; v_call: TRBV5-1; clone_size: .; d_call: .; j_call: TRBJ1-4; cdr3_length: 14
cdr3_nt: TGTGCCAGCAGTTACTCAGCCCAGGCAACTAATGAAAAACTGTTTTTT; cdr3_aa: CASSYSAQATNEKLFF; v_call: TRBV6-5; clone_size: once; d_call: .; j_call: TRBJ1-4; cdr3_length: 16
cdr3_nt: TGTGCCAGCAGCTCAGGAGACTCTGGGGCCAACGTCCTGACTTTC; cdr3_aa: CASSSGDSGANVLTF; v_call: TRBV5-4; clone_size: .; d_call: .; j_call: TRBJ2-6; cdr3_length: 15
cdr3_nt: TGTGCCTGGAGGAGAAGGGGATTGGGGTACGAGCAGTACTTC; cdr3_aa: CAWRRRGLGYEQYF; v_call: TRBV30; clone_size: .; d_call: .; j_call: TRBJ2-7; cdr3_length: 14
cdr3_nt: TGTGCCACCAGCACCCTGACAGGGGCGTATAGCAATCAGCCCCAGCATTTT; cdr3_aa: CATSTLTGAYSNQPQHF; v_call: TRBV15; clone_size: .; d_call: TRBD1; j_call: TRBJ1-5; cdr3_length: 17
cdr3_nt: TGCGCCAGCAGTAGGGGGAGTAACGCAGATACGCAGTATTTT; cdr3_aa: CASSRGSNADTQYF; v_call: TRBV5-1; clone_size: .; d_call: .; j_call: TRBJ2-3; cdr3_length: 14
cdr3_nt: TGTGCCAGCAGCCTAAGTTCCGGGACCGAAGCTTTCTTT; cdr3_aa: CASSLSSGTEAFF; v_call: TRBV7-6; clone_size: .; d_call: .; j_call: TRBJ1-1; cdr3_length: 13
cdr3_nt: TGTGCCAGCAGTTACTCGAATCAGGCAGAGACCTACGAGCAGTACTTC; cdr3_aa: CASSYSNQAETYEQYF; v_call: TRBV6-5; clone_size: few; d_call: .; j_call: TRBJ2-7; cdr3_length: 16
cdr3_nt: TGTGCCAGCAGTTACCTTAATGAGCAGTTCTTC; cdr3_aa: CASSYLNEQFF; v_call: TRBV6-6; clone_size: .; d_call: .; j_call: TRBJ2-1; cdr3_length: 11
cdr3_nt: TGCAGCGTTCAACGTAAGTTGTCAGGAGATGGCTACACCTTC; cdr3_aa: CSVQRKLSGDGYTF; v_call: TRBV29-1; clone_size: .; d_call: .; j_call: TRBJ1-2; cdr3_length: 14
cdr3_nt: TGCGCCAGCAGCTTGTTGCGGGGAACAGATACGCAGTATTTT; cdr3_aa: CASSLLRGTDTQYF; v_call: TRBV5-1; clone_size: .; d_call: .; j_call: TRBJ2-3; cdr3_length: 14
cdr3_nt: TGCGCCAGCAGTGAGTCTATAGACGGCATGAACACTGAAGCTTTCTTT; cdr3_aa: CASSESIDGMNTEAFF; v_call: TRBV10-1; clone_size: .; d_call: .; j_call: TRBJ1-1; cdr3_length: 16
cdr3_nt: TGCGCCAGCAGCCAAGATGGGGGACAGAGCACAGATACGCAGTATTTT; cdr3_aa: CASSQDGGQSTDTQYF; v_call: TRBV4-1; clone_size: .; d_call: TRBD1; j_call: TRBJ2-3; cdr3_length: 16
cdr3_nt: TGTGCCATCAGTGAGTCGGACTTCGATACGCAGTATTTT; cdr3_aa: CAISESDFDTQYF; v_call: TRBV10-3; clone_size: .; d_call: .; j_call: TRBJ2-3; cdr3_length: 13
cdr3_nt: TGTGCCAGCAGTTACTCGATCGGGCTGCCGGCCGAGCAGTACTTC; cdr3_aa: CASSYSIGLPAEQYF; v_call: TRBV6-5; clone_size: .; d_call: .; j_call: TRBJ2-7; cdr3_length: 15
cdr3_nt: TGCGCCAGCGGTGAGGGAAACCTTGGAAACACCATATATTTT; cdr3_aa: CASGEGNLGNTIYF; v_call: TRBV5-1; clone_size: .; d_call: .; j_call: TRBJ1-3; cdr3_length: 14
cdr3_nt: TGTGCCAGCAGGAGGGGGGACAGGACTGGAAACACCATATATTTT; cdr3_aa: CASRRGDRTGNTIYF; v_call: TRBV2; clone_size: .; d_call: TRBD1; j_call: TRBJ1-3; cdr3_length: 15
cdr3_nt: TGTGCCAGCAGCTTAGCGACACAGGGAGTGCGGATCTCTGGGGCCAACGTCCTGACTTTC; cdr3_aa: CASSLATQGVRISGANVLTF; v_call: TRBV7-8; clone_size: .; d_call: .; j_call: TRBJ2-6; cdr3_length: 20
cdr3_nt: TGTGCCAGCAGTGAAAGGGACAGAGGAAACGAGCAGTACTTC; cdr3_aa: CASSERDRGNEQYF; v_call: TRBV6-1; clone_size: .; d_call: TRBD1; j_call: TRBJ2-7; cdr3_length: 14
cdr3_nt: TGTGCCAGCAGCCAACTTGCTTTTAGGGGCTGGAACGAGCAGTACTTC; cdr3_aa: CASSQLAFRGWNEQYF; v_call: TRBV14; clone_size: .; d_call: .; j_call: TRBJ2-7; cdr3_length: 16
cdr3_nt: TGTGCCAGCAGGGGAGGTCACACCGGGGAGCTGTTTTTT; cdr3_aa: CASRGGHTGELFF; v_call: TRBV2; clone_size: .; d_call: .; j_call: TRBJ2-2; cdr3_length: 13
cdr3_nt: TGTGCCAGCAGCTTAGAGGCCCTCGCAAAGGGGGAGACCCAGTACTTC; cdr3_aa: CASSLEALAKGETQYF; v_call: TRBV7-9; clone_size: .; d_call: .; j_call: TRBJ2-5; cdr3_length: 16
cdr3_nt: TGTGCCAGCAGCCCACAGGCGATGAACACTGAAGCTTTCTTT; cdr3_aa: CASSPQAMNTEAFF; v_call: TRBV5-4; clone_size: .; d_call: .; j_call: TRBJ1-1; cdr3_length: 14